These T cell receptor beta chains were read from a single sample in a study of blood T cell repertoires in COVID-19. Libraries were prepared by immunoSEQ multiplex PCR; TCRdb keeps only in-frame clonotypes and omits some of them. Of about 300,000 clones in the sample, roughly 91% were seen once. Sequenced input: PBMCs or T cells enriched from blood (not recorded which). Receptors were obtained from a woman between 50 and 59 years old who had been exposed to COVID-19. CDR3s include the opening cysteine and the closing phenylalanine or tryptophan. The D gene is left open where the match is weak. A clone size is listed for some rows: how often the clone was seen (once, few, many), or a class if it is expanded.

cdr3_length d_call j_call v_call clone_size cdr3_aa cdr3_nt
15 TRBD1 TRBJ1-3 TRBV28 NA CASRPGTDSGNTIYF TGTGCCAGCAGACCCGGGACAGACTCTGGAAACACCATATATTTT
12 TRBD1 TRBJ1-1 TRBV5-4 NA CASSGTGDEAFF TGTGCCAGCAGTGGAACAGGGGATGAAGCTTTCTTT
15 TRBD2 TRBJ2-3 TRBV4-2 NA CASTTSGVWSDTQYF TGTGCCAGCACTACTAGCGGGGTTTGGTCAGATACGCAGTATTTT
15 NA TRBJ1-1 TRBV10-3 NA CAISEDSTMNTEAFF TGTGCCATCAGTGAGGACAGCACTATGAACACTGAAGCTTTCTTT
14 NA TRBJ2-4 TRBV19 NA CASKGRGAKNIQYF TGTGCCAGTAAAGGCAGGGGAGCCAAAAACATTCAGTACTTC
16 NA TRBJ1-2 TRBV7-2 NA CASSLIVSGANYGYTF TGTGCCAGCAGCTTAATTGTGTCAGGTGCTAACTATGGCTACACCTTC
13 TRBD1 TRBJ1-2 TRBV2 NA CASSEETGTGYTF TGTGCCAGCAGTGAAGAGACAGGGACTGGCTACACCTTC
15 TRBD1 TRBJ2-5 TRBV15 NA CATSRRQGPEGGQYF TGTGCCACCAGCAGAAGACAGGGTCCAGAAGGAGGCCAGTACTTC
14 TRBD2 TRBJ2-7 TRBV6-5 NA CASGLAGHSYEQYF TGTGCCAGCGGATTAGCGGGGCACTCCTACGAGCAGTACTTC
12 NA TRBJ2-7 TRBV28 once CASSGQAYEGYF TGTGCCAGCAGTGGGCAAGCCTATGAGGGGTACTTC
14 TRBD1 TRBJ2-7 TRBV29-1 NA CSATRGDRVYEQYF TGCAGCGCTACCAGGGGGGACAGGGTCTACGAGCAGTACTTC